This TCR beta chain originates from a study of T cell responses to AZD1222 COVID-19 vaccine. As for this clone: The antigen remains undetermined.

The method was immunoSEQ multiplex PCR; TCRdb's version includes in-frame clones alone and lacks a portion of them. The table has roughly 150,000 clones, more than 85% seen once. Findings and limits, study-wide: Increases in Spike-specific TCR breadth and depth were seen after two AZD1222 doses. Donor demographics were predominantly white British with a female majority; clonal diversity may be underestimated. Spike was spanned by vaccine-associated CD4 TCRs, which were dominant at 160-218 and 743-854.

The CDR3 is 13 amino acids. CDR1 and CDR2 (germline): MNHEY, SMNVEV (reference sequence). Trimming shortened V by 5 bases and J by 5 bases, and 13 bases separated the two germline ends. The sequence was obtained from an adult who received the AZD1222 COVID-19 vaccine. This rearrangement joins TRBV27 to TRBJ2-7; D is unclear. Source: peripheral blood, taken 28 days after the second AZD1222 dose. CDR3 DNA sequence: TGTGCCAGCAGTCCGGACCGGGCCAACGAGCAGTACTTC. It translates to CASSPDRANEQYF.